This passage covers 5 T cell receptor beta chains from one sample sequenced in a study of cytomegalovirus exposure and HLA in healthy donors. The PCR employed 60 Vbeta primers together with 13 Jbeta primers. The repertoire was sequenced with immunoSEQ multiplex PCR; TCRdb's copy has only in-frame clones and lacks some. This sample has 160,000 or so clones, with 71% found just once. The specimen was PBMCs. These receptors were obtained from a woman in her 30s in good health and CMV-seronegative.

The V gene is TRBV7-2, the J gene TRBJ1-1, with D unclear. Trimming shortened V by 5 bases and J by 0 bases, and 10 bases separated the two germline ends. Germline lookup yields CDR1 SGHTA and CDR2 FQGNSA. This CDR3 contains 14 residues. The CDR3 spells CASSHPEVNTEAFF. CDR3 DNA sequence: TGTGCCAGCAGCCACCCAGAAGTGAACACTGAAGCTTTCTTT.

This chain links TRBV4-2 with TRBJ1-2; possibly TRBD1 for D (5 bases). Germline CDR1 LGHNA, CDR2 YNFKEQ. Trimming pared 4 bases from V and 3 bases from J, leaving 15 bases between. The CDR3 has 15 residues. The CDR3 region has the DNA TGTGCCAGCAGCCCTAGAGGAGGGGAGGACTATGGCTACACCTTC. Amino acids: CASSPRGGEDYGYTF.

This chain connects TRBV28 to TRBJ1-1; D not resolved. Germline CDR1 and CDR2: MDHEN and SYDVKM. V lost 3 bases, J lost 7 bases, and 9 bases lay in between. The CDR3 runs to 12 residues. In DNA form, the CDR3 reads TGTGCCAGCAGTTTCGCCTCGGGTGAAGCTTTCTTT. It codes for CASSFASGEAFF. The variable domain in full, with the rest retrieved from reference TRBV28 and TRBJ1-1, is DVKVTQSSRYLVKRTGEKVFLECVQDMDHENMFWYRQDPGLGLRLIYFSYDVKMKEKGDIPEGYSVSREKKERFSLILESASTNQTSMYLCASSFASGEAFFGQGTRLTVV.

The chain has TRBV5-1 and TRBJ2-1; 9 positions match TRBD2. Per the germline V gene, CDR1 is SGHRS and CDR2 is YFSETQ. The V segment lost 2 bases and the J segment 0 bases; nucleotides outside the gene matches: 6. This CDR3 has 17 amino acids. CDR3 DNA: TGCGCCAGCAGCTTCCGGACTAGCGCAAGCTCCTACAATGAGCAGTTCTTC. This encodes CASSFRTSASSYNEQFF.

The rearrangement uses TRBV25-1 and TRBJ2-5; 11 positions match TRBD1. The CDR3 length is 16 residues. CDR1 is MGHDK, CDR2 SYGVNS, per germline. The V gene end was trimmed by 1 base and the J gene end by 7 bases; junction bases not matched to a gene: 8. CDR3 DNA sequence: TGTGCCAGCAGTGAATTCGGACAGGGGGCGCATGGGACCCAGTACTTC. Translated: CASSEFGQGAHGTQYF.